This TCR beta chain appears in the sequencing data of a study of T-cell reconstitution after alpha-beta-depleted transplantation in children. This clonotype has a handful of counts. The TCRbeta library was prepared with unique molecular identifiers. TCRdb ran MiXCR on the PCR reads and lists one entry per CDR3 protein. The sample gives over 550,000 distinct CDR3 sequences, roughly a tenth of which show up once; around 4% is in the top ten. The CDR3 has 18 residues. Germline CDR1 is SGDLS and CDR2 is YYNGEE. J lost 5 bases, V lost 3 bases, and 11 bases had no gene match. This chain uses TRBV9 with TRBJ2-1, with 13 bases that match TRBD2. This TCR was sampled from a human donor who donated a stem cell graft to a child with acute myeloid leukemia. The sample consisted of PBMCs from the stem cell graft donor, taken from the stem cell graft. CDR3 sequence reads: CASSAQILLAGGDNEQFF. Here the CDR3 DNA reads TGTGCCAGCAGCGCCCAGATACTACTAGCGGGAGGGGACAATGAGCAGTTCTTC.